This T cell receptor beta chain was profiled in a study of cytomegalovirus exposure and HLA in healthy donors. Primers included in the PCR were 60 Vbeta and 13 Jbeta primers. The table came from immunoSEQ multiplex PCR; TCRdb's copy has only in-frame clones and leaves some out. The sample holds over 130,000 clones, just over 65% seen once. Findings of the study overall: Later findings reportedly placed an Asian-associated ancestry cluster below the approximately 670-donor mean for N-insertions.

The germline V gene encodes CDR1 MNHNS and CDR2 SASEGT. The CDR3 is 15 residues long. The V gene lost 0 bases and the J gene lost 4 bases, with 12 bases spanning the gap. On this clone: Antigen specificity is unknown.

This receptor was taken from a woman between 55 and 75 years old in good health and CMV-seronegative. What was sequenced was PBMCs. This chain uses TRBV6-1 with TRBJ1-2; D remains unclear. CDR3 region: CASSEALRSSYGYTF. CDR3 DNA sequence: TGTGCCAGCAGTGAAGCGCTTCGCAGTTCCTATGGCTACACCTTC.